This T cell receptor (beta chain) was documented in a study of identical twins. TCRdb re-called the 5' RACE reads through MiXCR, storing one row per CDR3 protein. The repertoire has over 550,000 distinct CDR3 sequences, around 7.4% of them found once; the top ten carry 1.6%. V dropped 1 base and J dropped 6 bases, with 15 bases sitting between them. The germline V gene encodes CDR1 LGHDT and CDR2 YNNKEL (reference sequence). The CDR3 extends over 16 amino acids. The same sample was also studied in work on yellow fever vaccine responses in identical twins.

This chain links TRBV3-1 with TRBJ2-2; unclear D gene. This TCR was sampled from a woman aged 18-35 years in good health. Sequenced sample: PBMCs. CDR3 sequence (DNA): TGTGCCAGCAGCCAAGCGTGGTCAATATCCTCCGGGGAGCTGTTTTTT. Residues: CASSQAWSISSGELFF.